This T cell receptor beta chain was captured by sequencing in a study of T cells after yellow fever vaccination. Conversion of TCR transcripts into cDNA relied on 5'RACE template switching, which added a universal primer site and UMIs. A single record per CDR3 protein comes from TCRdb applying MiXCR to the 5' RACE reads. The sample has 300,000 to 350,000 distinct CDR3 sequences; about 11% are singletons. In this sample, this clonotype turned up a few times. Its antigen remains unidentified. The germline V gene has CDR1 SGHTA and CDR2 FQGNSA. V was shortened by 5 bases and J by 4 bases, with 15 bases between the two germline ends. CDR3 length equals 14 residues. Study outcomes and limitations: The CD4 compartment and the CD8 compartment contained a small share of clonotypes in common. A weaker but faster secondary response was observed, peaking on day 5 versus 15. Reappearance after the booster was observed for most primary-vaccination clones (about 96% CD4, more than 70% CD8).

This receptor was identified in a man aged 18 to 30 who received the YFV17D yellow fever vaccine. This chain joins TRBV7-2 and TRBJ2-7; D unclear. Sequenced here: CD4+ T cells sorted from PBMCs, sampled 45 days after the yellow fever booster vaccination. CDR3 in DNA: TGTGCCAGCAGCCCCGTGGGTTGGAGTTACGAGCAGTACTTC. It yields the protein CASSPVGWSYEQYF. The entire variable domain, with the rest obtained from reference TRBV7-2 and TRBJ2-7, is as follows: GAGVSQSPSNKVTEKGKDVELRCDPISGHTALYWYRQSLGQGLEFLIYFQGNSAPDKSGLPSDRFSAERTGGSVSTLTIQRTQQEDSAVYLCASSPVGWSYEQYFGPGTRLTVT.